These 8 T cell receptor beta chains share one sample of origin, sequenced in a study of Ad26.COV2.S vaccination and SARS-CoV-2 variants. Clones were sequenced by immunoSEQ multiplex PCR, and TCRdb holds only the in-frame ones, with some missing. The sample gives approximately 500,000 clones, around 88% of which show up once; roughly 13% is in the top ten. The treatment: roughly 19 received Ad26.COV2.S at low or high dose, single or two shots; about 5 received placebo; per-sample allocation not given. Sampling was performed 63 days after the first vaccine or placebo injection. The sample consisted of peripheral blood, taken in a trial of Ad26.COV2.S vaccine versus placebo. All receptors come from a person between 18 and 65 years old who received the Ad26.COV2.S COVID-19 vaccine or a placebo.

The chain carries TRBV6-1 and TRBJ2-3; weak D call: TRBD1 (5 bases). Trimming left V 4 bases short and J 2 bases short, with 19 bases between. This CDR3 has 17 residues. Germline V gene data show CDR1 as MNHNS and CDR2 as SASEGT. The CDR3 here is CASSGQTTRSFTDTQYF. DNA of the CDR3: TGTGCCAGCAGTGGACAGACAACACGCTCCTTCACAGATACGCAGTATTTT.

The chain couples TRBV30 to TRBJ2-2; D remains unclear. From germline, CDR1 is GTSNPN and CDR2 SVGIG (reference sequence). The CDR3 has 15 residues. V was pared by 2 bases and J by 1 base, with 11 bases between. The CDR3 DNA reads TGTGCCTGGAGTTATATCCTTGGGAACACCGGGGAGCTGTTTTTT. As protein: CAWSYILGNTGELFF.

This rearrangement joins TRBV28 to TRBJ2-1; TRBD2 aligns across 7 bases. The germline CDR1 and CDR2 sequences are MDHEN and SYDVKM. The V segment lost 5 bases and the J segment 6 bases; nucleotides outside the gene matches: 16. The CDR3 loop spans 17 amino acids. The CDR3 reads CASSPRVGLVSSNEQFF. CDR3 sequence (DNA): TGTGCCAGCAGTCCAAGGGTCGGACTAGTAAGTTCCAATGAGCAGTTCTTC.

The chain carries TRBV19 and TRBJ2-1; 9 bases align to TRBD2. This CDR3 spans 14 amino acids. Looked up from germline, CDR1 is LNHDA and CDR2 is SQIVND (reference sequence). Losses at the gene ends were 3 bases for V and 15 bases for J; bases not matched to a gene: 12. The CDR3 DNA reads as TGTGCCAGTAGTATGACCGGGACTAGCCAACTAGGGTTCTTC. This encodes CASSMTGTSQLGFF. The complete variable domain, with remaining parts taken from reference TRBV19 and TRBJ2-1, reads DGGITQSPKYLFRKEGQNVTLSCEQNLNHDAMYWYRQDPGQGLRLIYYSQIVNDFQKGDIAEGYSVSREKKESFPLTVTSAQKNPTAFYLCASSMTGTSQLGFFGPGTRLTVL.

The V and J genes are TRBV6-1 and TRBJ1-2; TRBD1 matches 12 bases. Trimming cost V 3 bases and J 4 bases; bases outside gene matches: 3. Per germline, CDR1 MNHNS and CDR2 SASEGT. CDR3 size: 15 residues. Here the CDR3 DNA reads TGTGCCAGCAGTGATACGGGACAGGGGGCCTATGGCTACACCTTC. It encodes CASSDTGQGAYGYTF.

Only one count was recorded for this clone. The chain carries TRBV18 and TRBJ1-2; 9 nucleotides match TRBD1. There are 14 residues in the CDR3. Germline CDR1 reads KGHSH; CDR2 reads LQKENI. V trimming: 3 bases; J trimming: 6 bases; junction bases outside the gene matches: 5. The CDR3 nucleotides are TGTGCCAGCTCACCTCCGGGACAGGGCAATGGCTACACCTTC. It encodes CASSPPGQGNGYTF. The full variable domain, its missing parts supplied by reference TRBV18 and TRBJ1-2, is NAGVMQNPRHLVRRRGQEARLRCSPMKGHSHVYWYRQLPEEGLKFMVYLQKENIIDESGMPKERFSAEFPKEGPSILRIQQVVRGDSAAYFCASSPPGQGNGYTFGSGTRLTVV.

The chain couples TRBV30 to TRBJ2-7; D may be TRBD2 (5 bases). With 1 base removed from V and 7 bases from J, the gap between germline ends came to 14 bases. Per germline, CDR1 GTSNPN and CDR2 SVGIG (reference sequence). CDR3 length equals 13 residues. The CDR3 DNA is TGTGCCTGGAGTGAAACCAGGACGGGGGAGCAGTACTTC. Residues: CAWSETRTGEQYF.

J is TRBJ2-7 and V is TRBV11-2; 14 bases agree with TRBD2. This CDR3 is built from 15 residues. Germline V gives CDR1 SGHAT, CDR2 FQNNGV. V lost 4 bases to trimming and J lost 6 bases; unmatched junction nucleotides: 5. The CDR3 loop reads CASSSGLAGVGEQYF. The CDR3 DNA sequence: TGTGCCAGCAGCTCGGGACTAGCGGGAGTGGGCGAGCAGTACTTC.